This T cell receptor beta chain was obtained from a study of blood T cell repertoires in COVID-19 (dated by TCRdb to the early 2020s). Concerning the study at large: Samples covering the acute and convalescent phases of COVID-19 were provided by collaborators in the United States, Italy and Spain. The material from the prospective study consisted of cDNA or gDNA derived from T cells, B-cell-depleted T cells, or PBMCs. Subjects who had been exposed to COVID-19, were actively infected with it, or had recovered from it provided the deeply sampled blood TCRbeta repertoires that made up the dataset. The repertoires were released in a freely available public database meant as a resource for research on the immune response to SARS-CoV-2. The samples were drawn from the first 160 participants of the ongoing ImmuneRACE study and from some 1,300 subjects provided by 6 global collaborators. Sample metadata almost always included a de-identified subject ID, COVID-19 status, age in years and sex. Where HLA class I and class II types were available, the types were taken from metadata supplied by the sample provider, not from assay-based typing.

The paper's findings and limits, for the study overall: The quantity of clinical and demographic metadata differed by source and by participant and was supplied without curation.

The junction shows trimming of 5 bases on V and 4 bases on J, and the gene matches do not reach 3 bases of it. Spanning cysteine to phenylalanine, the CDR3 consists of 13 amino acids. CDR3 DNA is the only sequence kept; it has 39 bases, read in frame from the first base. From the germline V gene (reference sequence), CDR1 is SEHNR and CDR2 is FQNEAQ. A single count supports this clone. What this receptor recognizes is not known. Base-call qualities are not available, and no considerably larger clone is one nucleotide away. TCRbeta CDR3 regions were amplified from genomic DNA by means of the immunoSEQ Assay, a bias-controlled multiplex PCR. The paper's data handling went like this. Within the assay, amplification of reference gene primers was used to estimate how many nucleated cells each sample contained. To quantify the absolute abundance of each unique TCRbeta CDR3 rearrangement, sequence reads were collapsed and filtered. Productive Simpson clonality was computed per sample as the square root of Simpson's diversity index over productive rearrangements. TCRdb mirrors the immuneACCESS table, restricted to in-frame sequences. Some clones are absent from its copies; in checked studies, under half trace to an unresolved V gene, and the reason for the others is unknown. That table furnishes V, J and clone size, whereas the DNA furnished D and trimming. Recorded for this sample are 100,000 or so clones; roughly 80% of them occurred a single time. The ten largest clonotypes hold about 10% of the sample.

Each collaborating institution followed its own protocols to collect whole blood in K2EDTA tubes. For TCRbeta analysis, collaborator samples were shipped as frozen whole blood, as isolated PBMCs, or as DNA extracted from either sample type. The sequence was collected from a human donor in a cohort sampled during active COVID-19. The chain was built from TRBV7-9 and TRBJ1-2, and 8 junctional nucleotides match TRBD1. The sequenced sample was peripheral blood. The CDR3 is CASSPGTGYGYTF. DNA sequence: TGTGCCAGCAGCCCCGGGACAGGCTATGGCTACACCTTC.